This TCR beta chain is from a study of T cell repertoires in cytomegalovirus infection. Study overall: HLA-B-restricted CMV epitopes that are well studied, plus recently identified HLA-C-restricted ones, were used by the study. Overall study findings and caveats: The ex vivo response was dominated by HLA-C-restricted CMV-specific TCR beta clonotypes. Cumulative public TCR beta family frequency identified CMV carriers with the relevant HLA.

Using its own MiXCR run on the reads, TCRdb lists one record per CDR3 protein. Seen here are approximately 770,000 distinct CDR3 sequences, 25% to 35% observed once, and the top ten hold 13%. Trimming cost V 3 bases and J 5 bases, with 5 bases left between them. Germline CDR1 reads SEHNR; CDR2 reads FQNEAQ (reference sequence). CDR3 length: 12 residues. On this clonotype itself: As yet, its antigen is unknown.

The receptor was isolated from a human donor in good health (CMV status not recorded). Some clones in this sample may be carry-over from other donors' samples. The J gene is TRBJ2-4, the V gene TRBV7-9, with no clear D. The starting material was cultured CD8+ T cells from PBMCs, obtained from culture after CMV antigen stimulation. The CDR3 is CASSFSQNIQYF. CDR3 sequence (DNA): TGTGCCAGCAGCTTTTCCCAAAACATTCAGTACTTC. The whole variable domain, remainder taken from reference TRBV7-9 and TRBJ2-4, is DTGVSQNPRHKITKRGQNVTFRCDPISEHNRLYWYRQTLGQGPEFLTYFQNEAQLEKSRLLSDRFSAERPKGSFSTLEIQRTEQGDSAMYLCASSFSQNIQYFGAGTRLSVL.